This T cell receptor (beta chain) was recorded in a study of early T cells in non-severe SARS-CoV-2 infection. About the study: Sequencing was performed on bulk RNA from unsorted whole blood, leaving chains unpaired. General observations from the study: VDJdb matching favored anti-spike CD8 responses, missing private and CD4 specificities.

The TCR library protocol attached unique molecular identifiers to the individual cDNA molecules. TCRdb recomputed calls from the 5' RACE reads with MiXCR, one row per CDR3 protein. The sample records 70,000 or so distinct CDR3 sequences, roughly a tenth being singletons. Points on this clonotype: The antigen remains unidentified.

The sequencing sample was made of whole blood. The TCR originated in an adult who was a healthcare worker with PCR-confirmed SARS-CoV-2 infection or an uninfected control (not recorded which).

The CDR3 region is CASSLVFGANVLTF. DNA for the CDR3: TGTGCCAGCAGCTTAGTCTTTGGGGCCAACGTCCTGACTTTC. The V gene is TRBV11-2, the J gene TRBJ2-6, with D unclear. V was cut by 1 base and J by 3 bases, with 4 bases left in between. The germline gives CDR1 SGHAT, CDR2 FQNNGV. CDR3 length: 14 amino acids.